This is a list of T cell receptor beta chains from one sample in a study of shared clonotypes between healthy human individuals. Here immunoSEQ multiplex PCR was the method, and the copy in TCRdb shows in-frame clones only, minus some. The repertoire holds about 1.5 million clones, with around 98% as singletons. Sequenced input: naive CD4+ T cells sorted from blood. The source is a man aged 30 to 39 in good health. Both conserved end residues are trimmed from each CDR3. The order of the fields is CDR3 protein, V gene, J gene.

ASRAREFPDTQY	TRBV9	TRBJ2-3
ASSSIGSTGELF	TRBV6-6	TRBJ2-2
ASSATSGASYNEQF	TRBV9	TRBJ2-1
ASSSQVSYEQY	TRBV6-5	TRBJ2-7
ASSHNTEAF	TRBV14	TRBJ1-1
ASNLPGGKVDGYT	TRBV19	TRBJ1-2
ASSPPPTIY	TRBV7-9	TRBJ1-3
ASSLGGLAGALYEQF	TRBV7-9	TRBJ2-1
ASSLRRNTEAF	TRBV11-2	TRBJ1-1
ASSAPGRGQF	TRBV9	TRBJ2-1
ASNPGLAITQY	TRBV6-1	TRBJ2-3
ASSLGQASDTQY	TRBV11-3	TRBJ2-3
ASRDFGNYEQY	TRBV19	TRBJ2-7
ASSEGGGWGYT	TRBV6-1	TRBJ1-2
ASSLDRGVRGTYNEQF	TRBV11-2	TRBJ2-1
ATLPLPGVFTGELF	TRBV19	TRBJ2-2
ASRPTGSAEAF	TRBV6-4	TRBJ1-1
SVGTVLTTEAF	TRBV29-1	TRBJ1-1
ASSLLGGATDTQY	TRBV5-1	TRBJ2-3
ASSLETGELF	TRBV7-6	TRBJ2-2
ASSPQTSGGTDTQY	TRBV28	TRBJ2-3
SVDHLRAPETQY	TRBV29-1	TRBJ2-5
ASSSPMALGAVTQY	TRBV28	TRBJ2-3